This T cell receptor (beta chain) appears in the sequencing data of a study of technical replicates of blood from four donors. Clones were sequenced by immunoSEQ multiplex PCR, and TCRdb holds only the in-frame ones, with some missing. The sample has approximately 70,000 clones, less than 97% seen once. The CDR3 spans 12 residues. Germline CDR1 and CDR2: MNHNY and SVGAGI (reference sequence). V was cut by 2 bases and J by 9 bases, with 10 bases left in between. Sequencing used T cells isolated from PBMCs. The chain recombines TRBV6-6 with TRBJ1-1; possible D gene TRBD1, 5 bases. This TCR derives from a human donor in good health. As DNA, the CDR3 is TGTGCCAGCAGTTACAGCGACAGTAAAGCTTTCTTT. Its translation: CASSYSDSKAFF.